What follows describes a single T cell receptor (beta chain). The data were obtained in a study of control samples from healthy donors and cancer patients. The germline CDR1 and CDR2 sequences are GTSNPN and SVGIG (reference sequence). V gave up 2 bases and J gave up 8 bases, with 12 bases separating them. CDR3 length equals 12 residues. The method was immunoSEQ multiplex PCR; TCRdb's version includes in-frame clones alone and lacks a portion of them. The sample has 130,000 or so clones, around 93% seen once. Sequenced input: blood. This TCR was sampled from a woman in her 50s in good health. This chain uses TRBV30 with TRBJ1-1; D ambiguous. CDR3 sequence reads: CAWSTRSSEAFF. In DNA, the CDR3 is TGTGCCTGGAGTACGAGGTCGTCGGAAGCTTTCTTT.